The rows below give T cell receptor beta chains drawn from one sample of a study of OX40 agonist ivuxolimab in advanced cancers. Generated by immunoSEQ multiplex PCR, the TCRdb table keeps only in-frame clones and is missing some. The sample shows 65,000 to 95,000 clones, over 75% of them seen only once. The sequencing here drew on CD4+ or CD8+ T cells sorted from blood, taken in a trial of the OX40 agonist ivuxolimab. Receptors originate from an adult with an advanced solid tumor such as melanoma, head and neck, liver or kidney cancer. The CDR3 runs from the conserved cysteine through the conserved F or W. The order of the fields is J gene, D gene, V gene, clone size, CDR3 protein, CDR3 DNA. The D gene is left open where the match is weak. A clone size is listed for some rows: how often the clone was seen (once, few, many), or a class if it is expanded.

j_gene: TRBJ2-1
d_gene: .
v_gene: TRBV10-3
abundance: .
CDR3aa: CAITEAPTYNEQFF
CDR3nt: TGTGCCATCACTGAGGCTCCAACCTACAATGAGCAGTTCTTC

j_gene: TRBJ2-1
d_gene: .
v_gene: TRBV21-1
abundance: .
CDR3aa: CASSKKNRDRAVF
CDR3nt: TGTGCCAGCAGCAAGAAAAACCGGGACAGGGCTGTCTTC

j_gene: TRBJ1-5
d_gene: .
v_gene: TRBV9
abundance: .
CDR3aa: CASSVGSNQPQHF
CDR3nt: TGTGCCAGCAGCGTTGGTAGCAATCAGCCCCAGCATTTT

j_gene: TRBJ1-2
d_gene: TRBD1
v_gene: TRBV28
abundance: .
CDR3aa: CASLQGVGGYTF
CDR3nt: TGTGCCAGTTTACAGGGGGTCGGCGGCTACACCTTC

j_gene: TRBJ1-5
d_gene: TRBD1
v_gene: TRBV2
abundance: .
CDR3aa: CASRGQGPGGSNQPQHF
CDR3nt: TGTGCCAGCAGGGGACAGGGACCCGGGGGGAGCAATCAGCCCCAGCATTTT

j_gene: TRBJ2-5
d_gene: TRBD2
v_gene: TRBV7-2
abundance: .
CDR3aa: CASSLGRTSGRETQYF
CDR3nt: TGTGCCAGCAGCTTAGGTAGAACTAGCGGGAGGGAGACCCAGTACTTC

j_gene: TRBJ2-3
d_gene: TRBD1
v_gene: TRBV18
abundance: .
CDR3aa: CASSPGQGSTDTQYF
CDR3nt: TGTGCCAGCTCACCGGGACAGGGGAGCACAGATACGCAGTATTTT

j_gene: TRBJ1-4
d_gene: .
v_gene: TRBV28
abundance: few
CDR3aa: CASSFVGGSNEKLFF
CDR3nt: TGTGCCAGCAGTTTTGTGGGGGGATCTAATGAAAAACTGTTTTTT

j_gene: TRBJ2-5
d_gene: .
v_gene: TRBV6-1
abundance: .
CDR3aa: CASSETEIRETQYF
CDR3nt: TGTGCCAGCAGTGAAACTGAGATTCGAGAGACCCAGTACTTC

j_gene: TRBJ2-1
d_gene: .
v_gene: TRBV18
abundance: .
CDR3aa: CASSPPGGTYNEQFF
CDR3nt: TGTGCCAGCTCACCACCTGGCGGAACCTACAATGAGCAGTTCTTC

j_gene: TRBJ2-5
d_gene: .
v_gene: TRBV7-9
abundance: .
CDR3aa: CASSLRIGGQETQYF
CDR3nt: TGTGCCAGCAGCTTACGAATCGGTGGTCAAGAGACCCAGTACTTC

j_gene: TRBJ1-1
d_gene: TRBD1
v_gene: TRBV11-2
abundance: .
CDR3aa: CASSRGQGQVGNTEAFF
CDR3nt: TGTGCCAGCAGCAGAGGACAGGGGCAAGTTGGGAACACTGAAGCTTTCTTT

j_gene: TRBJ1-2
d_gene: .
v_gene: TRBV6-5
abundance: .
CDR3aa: CASSQRGAGYGYTF
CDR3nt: TGTGCCAGCAGCCAGCGGGGGGCTGGCTATGGCTACACCTTC

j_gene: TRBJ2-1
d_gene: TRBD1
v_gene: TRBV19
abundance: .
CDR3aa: CASSLPSRGSSYNEQFF
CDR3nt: TGTGCCAGTAGTCTTCCCAGCAGGGGGTCTTCCTACAATGAGCAGTTCTTC

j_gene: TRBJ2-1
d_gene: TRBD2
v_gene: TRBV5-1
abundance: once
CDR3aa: CASRQGLAGVNEQFF
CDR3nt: TGCGCCAGCAGACAGGGGCTAGCGGGAGTGAATGAGCAGTTCTTC

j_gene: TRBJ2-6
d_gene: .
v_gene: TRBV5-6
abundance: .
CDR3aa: CASSLQSGANVLTF
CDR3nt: TGTGCCAGCAGCTTACAATCTGGGGCCAACGTCCTGACTTTC

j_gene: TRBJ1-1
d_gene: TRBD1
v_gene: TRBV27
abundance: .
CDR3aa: CASSQGAKGEAFF
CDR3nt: TGTGCCAGCTCACAGGGGGCGAAGGGTGAAGCTTTCTTT

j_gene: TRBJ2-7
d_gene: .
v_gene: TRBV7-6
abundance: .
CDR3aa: CASSPGTGSYEQYF
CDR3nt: TGTGCCAGCAGCCCAGGGACCGGCTCCTACGAGCAGTACTTC

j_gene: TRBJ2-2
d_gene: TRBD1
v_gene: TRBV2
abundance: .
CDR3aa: CASSIQGAETGELFF
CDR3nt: TGTGCCAGCAGCATTCAGGGGGCGGAGACCGGGGAGCTGTTTTTT

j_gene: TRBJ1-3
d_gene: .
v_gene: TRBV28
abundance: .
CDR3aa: CASSFPQGSGNTIYF
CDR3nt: TGTGCCAGCAGTTTCCCCCAGGGCTCTGGAAACACCATATATTTT

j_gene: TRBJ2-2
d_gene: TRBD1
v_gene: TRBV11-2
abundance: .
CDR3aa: CASSSLTGFRTGELFF
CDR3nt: TGTGCCAGCAGCTCCCTGACAGGGTTTCGGACCGGGGAGCTGTTTTTT

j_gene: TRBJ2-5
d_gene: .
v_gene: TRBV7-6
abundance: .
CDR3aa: CASSSLGSAQETQYF
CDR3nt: TGTGCCAGCAGCTCCCTGGGGTCAGCCCAAGAGACCCAGTACTTC

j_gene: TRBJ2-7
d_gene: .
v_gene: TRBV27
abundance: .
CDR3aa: CASSFGGRYEQYF
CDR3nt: TGTGCCAGCAGTTTCGGGGGTCGCTACGAGCAGTACTTC

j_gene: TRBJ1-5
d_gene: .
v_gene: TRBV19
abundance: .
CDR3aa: CASSIGAVSNQPQHF
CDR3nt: TGTGCCAGTAGTATAGGGGCTGTTAGCAATCAGCCCCAGCATTTT